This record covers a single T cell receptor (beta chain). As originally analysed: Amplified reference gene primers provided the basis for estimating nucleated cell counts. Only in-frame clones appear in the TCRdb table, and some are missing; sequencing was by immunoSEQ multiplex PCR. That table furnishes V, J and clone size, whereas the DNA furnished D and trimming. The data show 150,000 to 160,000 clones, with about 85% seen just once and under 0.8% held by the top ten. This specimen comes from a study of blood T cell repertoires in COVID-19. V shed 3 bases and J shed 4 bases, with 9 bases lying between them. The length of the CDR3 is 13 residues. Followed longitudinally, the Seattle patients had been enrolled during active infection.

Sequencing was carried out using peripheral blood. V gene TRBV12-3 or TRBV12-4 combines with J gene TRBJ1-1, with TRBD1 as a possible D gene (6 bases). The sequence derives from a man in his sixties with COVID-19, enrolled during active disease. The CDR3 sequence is CASSLGTPTEAFF. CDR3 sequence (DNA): TGTGCCAGCAGTTTGGGGACACCCACTGAAGCTTTCTTT.